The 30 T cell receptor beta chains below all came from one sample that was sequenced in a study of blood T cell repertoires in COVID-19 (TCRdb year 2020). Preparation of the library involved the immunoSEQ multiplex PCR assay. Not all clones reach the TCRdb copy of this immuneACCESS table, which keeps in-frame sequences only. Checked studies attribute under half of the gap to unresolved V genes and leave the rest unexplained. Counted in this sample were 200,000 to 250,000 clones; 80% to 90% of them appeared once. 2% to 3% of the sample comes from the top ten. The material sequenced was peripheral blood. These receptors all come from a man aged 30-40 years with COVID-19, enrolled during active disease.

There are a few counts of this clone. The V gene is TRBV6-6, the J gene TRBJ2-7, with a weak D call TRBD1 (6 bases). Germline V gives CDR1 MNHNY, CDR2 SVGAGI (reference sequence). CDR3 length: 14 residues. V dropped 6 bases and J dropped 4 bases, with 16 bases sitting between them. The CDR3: CASRPTGGQYEQYF. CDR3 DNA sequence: TGTGCCAGCAGACCGACAGGCGGACAGTACGAGCAGTACTTC.

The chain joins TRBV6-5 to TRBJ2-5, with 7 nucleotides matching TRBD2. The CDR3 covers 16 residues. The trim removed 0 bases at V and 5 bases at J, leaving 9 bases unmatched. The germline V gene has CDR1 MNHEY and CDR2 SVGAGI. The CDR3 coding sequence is TGTGCCAGCAGTTACTCGGGGGGGATCGGCGAGGAGACCCAGTACTTC. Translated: CASSYSGGIGEETQYF.

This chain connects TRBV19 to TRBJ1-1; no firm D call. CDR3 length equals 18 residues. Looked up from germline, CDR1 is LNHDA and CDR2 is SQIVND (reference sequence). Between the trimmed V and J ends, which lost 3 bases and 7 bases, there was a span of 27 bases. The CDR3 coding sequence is TGTGCCAGTAGTATCGTGTACGCGGATGTAGGAGGTCCTTATGAAGCTTTCTTT. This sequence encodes CASSIVYADVGGPYEAFF.

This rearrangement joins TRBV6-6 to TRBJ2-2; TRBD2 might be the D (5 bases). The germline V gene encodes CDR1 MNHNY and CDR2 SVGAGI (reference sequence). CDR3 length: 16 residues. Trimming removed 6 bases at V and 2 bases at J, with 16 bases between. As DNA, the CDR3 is TGTGCCAGCAGCAACGGGGTAGACTTCAACACCGGGGAGCTGTTTTTT. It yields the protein CASSNGVDFNTGELFF.

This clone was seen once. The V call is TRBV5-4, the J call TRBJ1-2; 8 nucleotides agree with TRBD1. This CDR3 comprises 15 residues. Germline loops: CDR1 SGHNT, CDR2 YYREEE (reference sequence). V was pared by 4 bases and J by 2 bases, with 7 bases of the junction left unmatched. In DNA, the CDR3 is TGTGCCAGCAGCCCTCGGACAGGGAACAACTATGGCTACACCTTC. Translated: CASSPRTGNNYGYTF.

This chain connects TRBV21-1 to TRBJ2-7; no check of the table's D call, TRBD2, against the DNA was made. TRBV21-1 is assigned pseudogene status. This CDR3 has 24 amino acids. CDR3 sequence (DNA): TGTGCCAGCAGCACCGAGGGACCCTGGCCTAGCGGGATGCCCCGTTGGTTCGTCTCCTACGAGCAGTACTTC. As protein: CASSTEGPWPSGMPRWFVSYEQYF.

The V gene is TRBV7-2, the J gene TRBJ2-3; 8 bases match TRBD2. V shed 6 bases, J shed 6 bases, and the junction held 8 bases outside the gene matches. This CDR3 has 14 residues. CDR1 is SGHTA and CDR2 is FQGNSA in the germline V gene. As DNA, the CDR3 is TGTGCCAGCAGTAAAGCGGGAGCCGGGGATACGCAGTATTTT. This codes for CASSKAGAGDTQYF.

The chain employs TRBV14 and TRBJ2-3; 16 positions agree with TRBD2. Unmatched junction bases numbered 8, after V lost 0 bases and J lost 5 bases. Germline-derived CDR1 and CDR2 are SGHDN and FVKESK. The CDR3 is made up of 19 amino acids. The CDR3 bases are TGTGCCAGCAGCCAAGACACCCCGGGACTAGCGGGGGGGATAGATACGCAGTATTTT. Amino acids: CASSQDTPGLAGGIDTQYF. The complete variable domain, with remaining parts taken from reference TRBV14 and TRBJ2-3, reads EAGVTQFPSHSVIEKGQTVTLRCDPISGHDNLYWYRRVMGKEIKFLLHFVKESKQDESGMPNNRFLAERTGGTYSTLKVQPAELEDSGVYFCASSQDTPGLAGGIDTQYFGPGTRLTVL.

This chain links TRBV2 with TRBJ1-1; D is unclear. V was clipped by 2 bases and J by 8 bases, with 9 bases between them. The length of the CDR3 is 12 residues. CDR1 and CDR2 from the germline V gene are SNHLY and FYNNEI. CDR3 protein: CASSELAVEAFF. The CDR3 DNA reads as TGTGCCAGCAGTGAACTGGCGGTAGAAGCTTTCTTT.

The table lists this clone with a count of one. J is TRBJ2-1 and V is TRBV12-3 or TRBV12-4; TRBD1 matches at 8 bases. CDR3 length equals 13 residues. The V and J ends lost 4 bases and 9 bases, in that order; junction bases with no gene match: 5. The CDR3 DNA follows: TGTGCCAGCAGTTCGACGACAGGGGTTGAGCAGTTCTTC. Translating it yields CASSSTTGVEQFF.

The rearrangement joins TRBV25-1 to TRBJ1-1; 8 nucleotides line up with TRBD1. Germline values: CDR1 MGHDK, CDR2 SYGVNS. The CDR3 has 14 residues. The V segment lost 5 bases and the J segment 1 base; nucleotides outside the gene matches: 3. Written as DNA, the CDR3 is TGTGCCAGCAGTATGCAGGGGGCGAACACTGAAGCTTTCTTT. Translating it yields CASSMQGANTEAFF.

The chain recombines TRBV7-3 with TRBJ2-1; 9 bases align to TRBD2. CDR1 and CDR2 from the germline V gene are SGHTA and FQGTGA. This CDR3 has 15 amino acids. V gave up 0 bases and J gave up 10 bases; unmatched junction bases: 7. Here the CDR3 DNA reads TGTGCCAGCAGCTTAACGGAGAGCGGGAGGCCCGAGCAGTTCTTC. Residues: CASSLTESGRPEQFF.

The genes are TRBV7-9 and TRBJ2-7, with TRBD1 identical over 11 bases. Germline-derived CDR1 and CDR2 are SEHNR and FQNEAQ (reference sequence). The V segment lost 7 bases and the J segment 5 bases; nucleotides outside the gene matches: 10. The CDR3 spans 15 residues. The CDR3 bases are TGTGCCAGCACCAATCTCGGACAGGGGGCTCACGAGCAGTACTTC. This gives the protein CASTNLGQGAHEQYF.

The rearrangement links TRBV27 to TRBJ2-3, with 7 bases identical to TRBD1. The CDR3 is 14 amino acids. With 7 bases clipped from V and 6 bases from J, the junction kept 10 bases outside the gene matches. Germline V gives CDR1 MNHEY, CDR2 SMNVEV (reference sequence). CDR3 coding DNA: TGTGCCAGCACCATGAGGGGGACAGAGGATACGCAGTATTTT. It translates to CASTMRGTEDTQYF.

CDR3 bases: TGTGCCAGCAGCTTAGAGGGCAGGGTGAACACTGAAGCTTTCTTT. The encoded protein is CASSLEGRVNTEAFF. The chain has TRBV7-9 and TRBJ1-1, with a tentative D call TRBD1 (5 bases). CDR1 is SEHNR, CDR2 FQNEAQ, per germline (reference sequence). CDR3 length equals 15 residues. Trimming removed 1 base from V and 0 bases from J, with 9 bases in between.

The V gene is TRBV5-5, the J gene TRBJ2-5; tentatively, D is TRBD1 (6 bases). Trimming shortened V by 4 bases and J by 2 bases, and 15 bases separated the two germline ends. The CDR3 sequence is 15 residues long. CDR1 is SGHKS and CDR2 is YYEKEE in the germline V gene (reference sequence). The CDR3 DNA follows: TGTGCCAGCAGCGCCACAGGGTTGGGGCAAGAGACCCAGTACTTC. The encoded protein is CASSATGLGQETQYF.

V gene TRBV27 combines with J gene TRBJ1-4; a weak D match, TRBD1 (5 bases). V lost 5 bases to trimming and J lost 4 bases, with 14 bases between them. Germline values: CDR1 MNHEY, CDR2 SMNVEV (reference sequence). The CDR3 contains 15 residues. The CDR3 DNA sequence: TGTGCCAGCAGTCAATCGCAAGGGGTTAATGAAAAACTGTTTTTT. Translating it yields CASSQSQGVNEKLFF.

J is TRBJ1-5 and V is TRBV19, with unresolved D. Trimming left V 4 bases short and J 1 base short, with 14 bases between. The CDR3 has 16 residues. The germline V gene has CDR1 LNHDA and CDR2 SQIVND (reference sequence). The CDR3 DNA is TGTGCCAGTAGTAGGATTGCGGTGTTGAGCAATCAGCCCCAGCATTTT. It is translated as CASSRIAVLSNQPQHF. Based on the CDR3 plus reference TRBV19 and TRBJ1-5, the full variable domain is DGGITQSPKYLFRKEGQNVTLSCEQNLNHDAMYWYRQDPGQGLRLIYYSQIVNDFQKGDIAEGYSVSREKKESFPLTVTSAQKNPTAFYLCASSRIAVLSNQPQHFGDGTRLSIL.

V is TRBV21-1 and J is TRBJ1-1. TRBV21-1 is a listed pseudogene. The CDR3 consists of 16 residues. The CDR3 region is CASSKLCEGMNTEAFF. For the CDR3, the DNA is TGTGCCAGCAGCAAGTTATGCGAGGGAATGAACACTGAAGCTTTCTTT.

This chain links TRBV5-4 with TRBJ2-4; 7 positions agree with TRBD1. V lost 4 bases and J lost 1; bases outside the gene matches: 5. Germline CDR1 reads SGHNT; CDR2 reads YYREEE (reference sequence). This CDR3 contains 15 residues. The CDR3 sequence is CASSSKQGAKNIQYF. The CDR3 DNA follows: TGTGCCAGCAGCAGCAAACAGGGGGCCAAAAACATTCAGTACTTC.

The CDR3 nucleotides read TGTGCCAGTAGTATAACGACAGGGCCTTACAATGAGCAGTTCTTC. It is translated as CASSITTGPYNEQFF. The chain recombines TRBV19 with TRBJ2-1; TRBD1 aligns across 7 bases. With 2 bases clipped from V and 4 bases from J, the junction kept 5 bases outside the gene matches. This CDR3 is built from 15 residues. Germline V CDR1 and CDR2: LNHDA, SQIVND (reference sequence).

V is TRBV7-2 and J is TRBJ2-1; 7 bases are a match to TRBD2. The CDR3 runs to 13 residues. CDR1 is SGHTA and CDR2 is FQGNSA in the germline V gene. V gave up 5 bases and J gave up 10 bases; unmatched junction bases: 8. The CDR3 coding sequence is TGTGCCAGCAGCCTCCGTCTAGCGGACGAGCAGTTCTTC. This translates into CASSLRLADEQFF.

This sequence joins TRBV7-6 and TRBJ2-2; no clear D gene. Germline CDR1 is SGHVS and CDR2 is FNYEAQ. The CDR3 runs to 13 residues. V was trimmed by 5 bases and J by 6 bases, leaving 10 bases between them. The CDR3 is CASSPYRAGELFF. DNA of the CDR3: TGTGCCAGCAGCCCGTACAGAGCCGGGGAGCTGTTTTTT.

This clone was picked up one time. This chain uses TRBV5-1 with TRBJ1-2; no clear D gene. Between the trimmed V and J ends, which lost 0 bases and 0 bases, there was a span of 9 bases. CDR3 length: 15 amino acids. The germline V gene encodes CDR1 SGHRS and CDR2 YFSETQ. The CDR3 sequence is CASSLVVGANYGYTF. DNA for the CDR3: TGCGCCAGCAGCTTGGTAGTGGGAGCTAACTATGGCTACACCTTC.

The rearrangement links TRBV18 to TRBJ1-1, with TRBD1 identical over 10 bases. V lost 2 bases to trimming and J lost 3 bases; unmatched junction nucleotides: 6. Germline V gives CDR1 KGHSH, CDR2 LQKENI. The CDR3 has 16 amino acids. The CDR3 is CASSPRQGAGDTEAFF. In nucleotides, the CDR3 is TGTGCCAGCTCACCAAGACAGGGGGCGGGTGACACTGAAGCTTTCTTT.

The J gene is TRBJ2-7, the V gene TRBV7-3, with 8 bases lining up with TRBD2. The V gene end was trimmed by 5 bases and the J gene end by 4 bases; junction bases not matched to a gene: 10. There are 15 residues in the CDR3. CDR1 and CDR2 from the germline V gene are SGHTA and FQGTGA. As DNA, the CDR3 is TGTGCCAGCAGCCGAGATCCAGCGGGAGTGTACGAGCAGTACTTC. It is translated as CASSRDPAGVYEQYF.

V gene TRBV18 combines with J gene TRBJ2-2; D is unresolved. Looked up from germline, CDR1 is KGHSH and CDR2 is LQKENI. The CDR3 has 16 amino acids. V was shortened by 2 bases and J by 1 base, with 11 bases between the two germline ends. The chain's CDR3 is CASSPARLGNTGELFF. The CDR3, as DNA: TGTGCCAGCTCACCAGCGCGGCTTGGGAACACCGGGGAGCTGTTTTTT.

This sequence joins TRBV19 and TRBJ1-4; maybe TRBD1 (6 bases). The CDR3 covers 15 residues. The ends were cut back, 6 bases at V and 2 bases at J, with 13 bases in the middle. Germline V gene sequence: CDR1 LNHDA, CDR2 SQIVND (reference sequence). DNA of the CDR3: TGTGCCAGTAGGGTGGGGGGGGCGACTAATGAAAAACTGTTTTTT. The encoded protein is CASRVGGATNEKLFF.

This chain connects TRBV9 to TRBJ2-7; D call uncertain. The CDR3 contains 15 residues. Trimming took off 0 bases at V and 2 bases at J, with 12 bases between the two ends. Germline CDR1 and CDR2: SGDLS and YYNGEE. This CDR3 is CASSVDQYRTYEQYF. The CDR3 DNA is TGTGCCAGCAGCGTAGATCAGTACCGAACCTACGAGCAGTACTTC.

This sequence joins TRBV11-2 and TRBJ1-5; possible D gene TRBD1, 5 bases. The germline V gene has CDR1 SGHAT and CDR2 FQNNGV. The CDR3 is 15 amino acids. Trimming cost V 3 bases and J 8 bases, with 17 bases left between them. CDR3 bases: TGTGCCAGCAGCTTGGAATGGGGCGCGTTGGAGCCCCAGCATTTT. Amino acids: CASSLEWGALEPQHF.